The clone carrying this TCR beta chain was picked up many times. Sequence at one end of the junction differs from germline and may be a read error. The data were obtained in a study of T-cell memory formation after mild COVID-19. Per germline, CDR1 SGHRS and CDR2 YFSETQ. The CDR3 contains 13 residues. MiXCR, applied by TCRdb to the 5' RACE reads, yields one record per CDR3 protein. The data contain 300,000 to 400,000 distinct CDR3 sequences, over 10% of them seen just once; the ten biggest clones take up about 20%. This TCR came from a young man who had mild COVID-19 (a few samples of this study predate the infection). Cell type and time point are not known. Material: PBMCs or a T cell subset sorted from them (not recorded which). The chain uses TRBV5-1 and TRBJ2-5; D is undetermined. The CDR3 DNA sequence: TGTGCCAGCAGTTTCTTGGGTCAAGAGACCCAGTACTTC. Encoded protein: CASSFLGQETQYF.